A single sample is the source of the 16 T cell receptor beta chains below, sequenced in a study of blood T cell repertoires in COVID-19. This table comes from immunoSEQ multiplex PCR, and its TCRdb copy is limited to in-frame clones, with some not included. The repertoire holds about 16,000 clones, with about 91% as singletons. The sample was peripheral blood. The source is a human donor in a cohort sampled during active COVID-19.

This chain joins TRBV15 and TRBJ1-1, with unresolved D. The CDR3 contains 14 residues. V was shortened by 0 bases and J by 3 bases, with 8 bases between the two germline ends. CDR1 LNHNV and CDR2 YYDKDF come from the germline V gene (reference sequence). The CDR3 DNA sequence: TGTGCCACCAGCAGAGATGGGAGGTACACTGAAGCTTTCTTT. Translated: CATSRDGRYTEAFF.

The chain links TRBV5-4 to TRBJ2-2; D is possibly TRBD2 (5 bases). Trimming stripped 8 bases from V and 0 bases from J, with 14 bases between. The CDR3 covers 15 residues. CDR1 and CDR2 (germline): SGHNT, YYREEE (reference sequence). The CDR3 DNA reads TGTGCCAGTAACGGACGGGAATCGAACACCGGGGAGCTGTTTTTT. Translated, it gives CASNGRESNTGELFF.

This clone is medium-sized by share. This chain connects TRBV5-6 to TRBJ1-5; D ambiguous. The V gene lost 2 bases and the J gene lost 7 bases, with 16 bases spanning the gap. The CDR3 covers 15 residues. Germline V gene lookup returns CDR1 SGHDT and CDR2 YYEEEE. CDR3 residues: CASSFSPFSGQPQHF. The CDR3 DNA reads TGTGCCAGCAGCTTTAGTCCGTTTTCGGGGCAGCCCCAGCATTTT. The variable domain in full, completed from reference TRBV5-6 and TRBJ1-5, reads DAGVTQSPTHLIKTRGQQVTLRCSPKSGHDTVSWYQQALGQGPQFIFQYYEEEERQRGNFPDRFSGHQFPNYSSELNVNALLLGDSALYLCASSFSPFSGQPQHFGDGTRLSIL.

The rearrangement uses TRBV3-1 (or the pseudogene TRBV3-2) and TRBJ1-1; a weak D match, TRBD1 (5 bases). The CDR3 extends over 15 amino acids. CDR1 LGHDT and CDR2 YNNKEL come from the germline V gene (reference sequence). The V end lost 1 base, the J end lost 1 base, and 10 bases lay between the germline ends. The CDR3 loop is CASSQGGQPNTEAFF. CDR3 nucleotide sequence: TGTGCCAGCAGCCAAGGGGGCCAGCCGAACACTGAAGCTTTCTTT.

The chain carries TRBV15 and TRBJ2-3; D perhaps matches TRBD2 (6 bases). With 5 bases removed from V and 9 bases from J, the gap between germline ends came to 15 bases. There are 13 residues in the CDR3. Per the germline V gene, CDR1 is LNHNV and CDR2 is YYDKDF (reference sequence). The CDR3 DNA sequence: TGTGCCACCAGCTCGACCCGGGCGGGGACGCAGTATTTT. This codes for CATSSTRAGTQYF.

V usage is TRBV7-8 and J usage is TRBJ2-1; D is unresolved. CDR1 SGHVS and CDR2 FQNEAQ come from the germline V gene. The CDR3 runs to 13 residues. V was trimmed by 7 bases and J by 2 bases, leaving 9 bases between them. CDR3 protein: CASTTETYNEQFF. For the CDR3, the DNA is TGTGCCAGCACCACAGAAACCTACAATGAGCAGTTCTTC.

J is TRBJ1-2 and V is TRBV29-1, with D unclear. Germline assignment: CDR1 SQVTM and CDR2 ANQGSEA. V was clipped by 6 bases and J by 5 bases, with 16 bases between them. The CDR3 runs to 13 residues. The CDR3 DNA is TGCAGCGTGTCCTCGTCGGGAAGTTATGGCTACACCTTC. It is translated as CSVSSSGSYGYTF. Using reference TRBV29-1 and TRBJ1-2 for the parts outside the CDR3, the full variable domain is SAVISQKPSRDICQRGTSLTIQCQVDSQVTMMFWYRQQPGQSLTLIATANQGSEATYESGFVIDKFPISRPNLTFSTLTVSNMSPEDSSIYLCSVSSSGSYGYTFGSGTRLTVV.

This rearrangement joins TRBV7-8 to TRBJ2-5, with 8 bases matching TRBD1. This CDR3 spans 16 amino acids. V lost 0 bases to trimming and J lost 5 bases; unmatched junction nucleotides: 8. CDR1 is SGHVS and CDR2 is FQNEAQ in the germline V gene. The CDR3 sequence: CASSLARDRIGETQYF. As DNA, the CDR3 is TGTGCCAGCAGCTTAGCCCGGGACAGGATAGGGGAGACCCAGTACTTC.

The chain combines TRBV6-5 with TRBJ1-1; 9 bases are a match to TRBD1. The V and J ends lost 6 bases and 5 bases, in that order; junction bases with no gene match: 4. The length of the CDR3 is 13 residues. Germline loops: CDR1 MNHEY, CDR2 SVGAGI. As DNA, the CDR3 is TGTGCCAGCAGCGACAGGGGGAGAACTGAAGCTTTCTTT. Translated: CASSDRGRTEAFF.

J is TRBJ2-3 and V is TRBV6-5; 10 bases align to TRBD2. CDR1 and CDR2 from the germline V gene are MNHEY and SVGAGI. There are 15 residues in the CDR3. V trimming: 6 bases; J trimming: 3 bases; junction bases outside the gene matches: 6. CDR3 residues: CASSGAGGPTDTQYF. DNA for the CDR3: TGTGCCAGCAGCGGAGCGGGGGGGCCTACAGATACGCAGTATTTT.

This clone was detected once. V and J are TRBV10-3 and TRBJ1-1; D is unresolved. Looked up from germline, CDR1 is ENHRY and CDR2 is SYGVKD. V was clipped by 6 bases and J by 6 bases, with 8 bases between them. The CDR3 covers 11 residues. The CDR3 nucleotides read TGTGCCATCAGGGCAGGTTCTGAAGCTTTCTTT. Its protein is CAIRAGSEAFF.

The V call is TRBV27, the J call TRBJ1-2; TRBD1 is a possible D gene (6 bases). This CDR3 has 15 amino acids. CDR1 and CDR2 from the germline V gene are MNHEY and SMNVEV (reference sequence). The germline V and J ends were trimmed by 5 bases and 4 bases, with 17 bases remaining between them. CDR3 region: CASSPSTGDLYGYTF. CDR3 DNA: TGTGCCAGCAGTCCCTCGACAGGAGACCTCTATGGCTACACCTTC.

This clone is categorized as medium-sized. The rearrangement joins TRBV15 to TRBJ2-3, with D uncertain. The CDR3 totals 16 residues. V was trimmed by 0 bases and J by 3 bases, leaving 13 bases between them. Germline V gene data show CDR1 as LNHNV and CDR2 as YYDKDF (reference sequence). CDR3 nucleotide sequence: TGTGCCACCAGCAGAGAGAGCGAGAGTAGGACAGATACGCAGTATTTT. Its protein product is CATSRESESRTDTQYF.

A single count supports this clone. Other DNA sequences in this specimen translate into the identical CDR3. This chain uses TRBV11-2 with TRBJ2-7; no reliable D call. This CDR3 has 16 amino acids. Germline V gene sequence: CDR1 SGHAT, CDR2 FQNNGV. Trimming cost V 0 bases and J 1 base, with 13 bases left between them. CDR3 loop: CASSLDSSSSSYEQYF. The CDR3 DNA reads TGTGCCAGCAGCTTAGATTCTAGTAGCTCTTCCTACGAGCAGTACTTC.

The chain uses TRBV2 and TRBJ2-5; a weak D match, TRBD2 (6 bases). Germline V gene sequence: CDR1 SNHLY, CDR2 FYNNEI. This CDR3 spans 13 amino acids. V was cut by 6 bases and J by 1 base, with 9 bases left in between. The CDR3 loop reads CASRGDFQETQYF. The CDR3 DNA follows: TGTGCCAGCAGAGGGGACTTCCAAGAGACCCAGTACTTC.

The chain uses TRBV5-1 and TRBJ1-1; possible D gene TRBD1, 6 bases. This CDR3 spans 14 amino acids. Trimming took off 5 bases at V and 3 bases at J, with 14 bases between the two ends. CDR1 is SGHRS, CDR2 YFSETQ, per germline. Written as DNA, the CDR3 is TGCGCCAGCAGTACAGGGAACTCATACACTGAAGCTTTCTTT. It translates to CASSTGNSYTEAFF.